The 22 T cell receptor beta chains given below trace back to one sample, sequenced in a study of cytomegalovirus exposure and HLA in healthy donors. The PCR ran on 60 Vbeta and 13 Jbeta primers. Measured with immunoSEQ multiplex PCR; TCRdb has only the in-frame clones, and not every one. Among more than 80,000 clones listed, about 83% were seen once. Sequencing input: PBMCs. Every receptor here comes from a female donor in good health and CMV-seropositive.

The chain employs TRBV15 and TRBJ2-5; 8 nucleotides line up with TRBD1. This CDR3 is built from 14 residues. With V trimmed by 5 bases and J by 5 bases, 7 bases remained unmatched. The germline V gene has CDR1 LNHNV and CDR2 YYDKDF (reference sequence). This CDR3 is CATSGQGQWETQYF. DNA of the CDR3: TGTGCCACCAGCGGACAGGGTCAATGGGAGACCCAGTACTTC.

The chain joins TRBV6-1 to TRBJ2-7; TRBD1 agrees at 7 bases. Trimming at V came to 0 bases and at J to 1 base, leaving 9 bases not matched to a gene. Per germline, CDR1 MNHNS and CDR2 SASEGT. The CDR3 covers 17 residues. CDR3 bases: TGTGCCAGCAGTGAAGCCCCGGGACAGTACCCTTCCTACGAGCAGTACTTC. Its translation is CASSEAPGQYPSYEQYF.

This chain links TRBV6-1 with TRBJ1-2; D is uncertain. Germline CDR1 MNHNS, CDR2 SASEGT. The CDR3 is made up of 11 amino acids. V lost 8 bases and J lost 4, with 8 bases in between. DNA of the CDR3: TGTGCCAGCGAGATGATCTATGGCTACACCTTC. Its protein is CASEMIYGYTF.

This chain joins TRBV18 and TRBJ1-1; D is ambiguous. Germline CDR1 is KGHSH and CDR2 is LQKENI. Deletions cut 0 bases from V and 5 bases from J, with 10 bases between. The CDR3 is 14 amino acids. CDR3 residues: CASSPPWQETEAFF. In DNA form, the CDR3 reads TGTGCCAGCTCACCACCCTGGCAGGAAACTGAAGCTTTCTTT.

As regards this clone: An end of the junction differs from the germline gene, which may be a read error. This sequence joins TRBV18 and TRBJ2-4; possible D gene TRBD2, 5 bases. The germline V gene has CDR1 KGHSH and CDR2 LQKENI. The CDR3 consists of 17 residues. CDR3 DNA: TGTGCCAGCTCACCAAGACATTCCGGAGGAGCCAAAAGCATTCAGTACTTC. It yields the protein CASSPRHSGGAKSIQYF.

The V call is TRBV19, the J call TRBJ2-3; D is possibly TRBD2 (6 bases). The V and J ends lost 3 bases and 1 base respectively, with 14 bases between them. Germline CDR1 is LNHDA and CDR2 is SQIVND (reference sequence). This CDR3 spans 16 amino acids. The CDR3 DNA follows: TGTGCCAGTAGTATGGAGGGTATCGGTGGCACAGATACGCAGTATTTT. Residues: CASSMEGIGGTDTQYF.

The V and J genes are TRBV2 and TRBJ1-6, with TRBD1 as a possible D gene (6 bases). Germline V gives CDR1 SNHLY, CDR2 FYNNEI. Trimming took off 7 bases at V and 3 bases at J, with 10 bases between the two ends. The length of the CDR3 is 14 residues. This chain's CDR3 is CASTQGRYNSPLHF. The CDR3 DNA sequence: TGTGCCAGCACACAGGGACGCTATAATTCACCCCTCCACTTT. The variable domain in full, with the rest retrieved from reference TRBV2 and TRBJ1-6, is EPEVTQTPSHQVTQMGQEVILRCVPISNHLYFYWYRQILGQKVEFLVSFYNNEISEKSEIFDDQFSVERPDGSNFTLKIRSTKLEDSAMYFCASTQGRYNSPLHFGNGTRLTVT.

This chain links TRBV6-5 with TRBJ2-7, with TRBD2 as a possible D gene (5 bases). V lost 0 bases to trimming and J lost 6 bases, with 9 bases between them. There are 13 residues in the CDR3. CDR1 and CDR2 from the germline V gene are MNHEY and SVGAGI. The chain's CDR3 is CASSYSLGGEQYF. CDR3 in DNA: TGTGCCAGCAGTTACTCTCTAGGAGGCGAGCAGTACTTC.

This chain uses TRBV7-9 with TRBJ1-6; TRBD1 matches 10 bases. The germline CDR1 and CDR2 sequences are SEHNR and FQNEAQ (reference sequence). The CDR3 contains 16 residues. Germline trimming cut 5 bases from V and 8 bases from J; bases unmatched to any gene: 9. The CDR3 spells CASSRGTGTGDSPLHF. CDR3 DNA: TGTGCCAGCAGCAGAGGGACCGGGACAGGGGATTCACCCCTCCACTTT.

This chain uses TRBV6-5 with TRBJ2-1; 8 bases are a match to TRBD1. The CDR3 extends over 15 amino acids. The V and J ends lost 5 bases and 8 bases, in that order; junction bases with no gene match: 11. Germline V gene sequence: CDR1 MNHEY, CDR2 SVGAGI. Written as DNA, the CDR3 is TGTGCCAGCAGTAAGAAGCCGGGACAGGCGGATGAGCAGTTCTTC. It is translated as CASSKKPGQADEQFF.

The chain is built from TRBV6-5 and TRBJ2-7; D uncertain. This CDR3 is 16 amino acids long. Germline V gene sequence: CDR1 MNHEY, CDR2 SVGAGI. Trimming removed 2 bases from V and 0 bases from J, with 14 bases in between. The CDR3 DNA reads as TGTGCCAGCAGTTACGGAGTGGGTCACAACTCCTACGAGCAGTACTTC. It yields the protein CASSYGVGHNSYEQYF.

The chain employs TRBV19 and TRBJ1-4; D gene uncertain. Germline V gives CDR1 LNHDA, CDR2 SQIVND (reference sequence). There are 14 residues in the CDR3. Trimming stripped 6 bases from V and 0 bases from J, with 8 bases between. The CDR3 DNA follows: TGTGCCAGTAGGAAACTTGCAACTAATGAAAAACTGTTTTTT. As protein: CASRKLATNEKLFF.

The chain is built from TRBV29-1 and TRBJ2-2, with 11 bases fitting TRBD1. V was clipped by 6 bases and J by 4 bases; unmatched bases: 1. The germline CDR1 and CDR2 sequences are SQVTM and ANQGSEA. The CDR3 sequence is 13 residues long. This chain's CDR3 is CSVGTGGTGELFF. The CDR3 coding sequence is TGCAGCGTCGGGACAGGGGGCACCGGGGAGCTGTTTTTT.

The V and J genes are TRBV19 and TRBJ2-1; 13 nucleotides align to TRBD2. CDR1 LNHDA and CDR2 SQIVND come from the germline V gene (reference sequence). With V trimmed by 5 bases and J by 6 bases, 13 bases remained unmatched. The CDR3 length is 18 residues. The CDR3, as DNA: TGTGCCAGTAGTCTTCCGGGACTAGCGGGACGAGTGGGCAATGAGCAGTTCTTC. This translates into CASSLPGLAGRVGNEQFF.

CDR3 coding DNA: TGTGCCAGCAGTAAAGATCAGGGTGGGGCGAACACCGGGGAGCTGTTTTTT. Amino acid sequence: CASSKDQGGANTGELFF. The gene calls are TRBV6-1 and TRBJ2-2; maybe TRBD1 (5 bases). V was shortened by 5 bases and J by 0 bases, with 16 bases between the two germline ends. Germline V lookup: CDR1 MNHNS, CDR2 SASEGT. The CDR3 runs to 17 residues.

The V call is TRBV27, the J call TRBJ2-1; TRBD1 matches 9 bases. The CDR3 is made up of 19 amino acids. Unmatched junction bases numbered 11, after V lost 2 bases and J lost 0 bases. From germline, CDR1 is MNHEY and CDR2 SMNVEV (reference sequence). CDR3 sequence: CASSLGGTGFLSSYNEQFF. In nucleotides, the CDR3 is TGTGCCAGCAGTTTAGGGGGGACAGGGTTCCTCAGCTCCTACAATGAGCAGTTCTTC.

V usage is TRBV19 and J usage is TRBJ1-4; D unclear. Germline V lookup: CDR1 LNHDA, CDR2 SQIVND (reference sequence). V lost 0 bases to trimming and J lost 8 bases, with 7 bases between them. The CDR3 has 13 residues. CDR3: CASSIDREEKLFF. The CDR3 DNA is TGTGCCAGTAGTATAGATCGGGAAGAAAAACTGTTTTTT.

The chain carries TRBV5-4 and TRBJ2-3; 9 bases map to TRBD2. The length of the CDR3 is 15 residues. Germline assignment: CDR1 SGHNT and CDR2 YYREEE (reference sequence). Germline trimming cut 1 base from V and 3 bases from J; bases unmatched to any gene: 3. CDR3 residues: CASSLSLAGTDTQYF. The DNA of the CDR3 is TGTGCCAGCAGCTTGAGTCTAGCGGGAACAGATACGCAGTATTTT. Combining the CDR3 with reference TRBV5-4 and TRBJ2-3 gives the whole variable domain ETGVTQSPTHLIKTRGQQVTLRCSSQSGHNTVSWYQQALGQGPQFIFQYYREEENGRGNFPPRFSGLQFPNYSSELNVNALELDDSALYLCASSLSLAGTDTQYFGPGTRLTVL.

V gene TRBV2 combines with J gene TRBJ2-7, with D possibly being TRBD1 (6 bases). From germline, CDR1 is SNHLY and CDR2 FYNNEI. The CDR3 has 14 residues. V was cut by 7 bases and J by 2 bases, with 15 bases left in between. The CDR3 DNA reads TGTGCCAGCAACCAGGGGATTAAAGCCTACGAGCAGTACTTC. Translated: CASNQGIKAYEQYF.

The genes are TRBV19 and TRBJ2-7; D is possibly TRBD1 (6 bases). The V and J ends lost 3 bases and 0 bases respectively, with 12 bases between them. The CDR3 spans 15 residues. Per the germline V gene, CDR1 is LNHDA and CDR2 is SQIVND (reference sequence). The CDR3 DNA reads TGTGCCAGTAGTATCGGACAGTCTAGCTCCTACGAGCAGTACTTC. As protein: CASSIGQSSSYEQYF. The complete variable domain, with remaining parts taken from reference TRBV19 and TRBJ2-7, reads DGGITQSPKYLFRKEGQNVTLSCEQNLNHDAMYWYRQDPGQGLRLIYYSQIVNDFQKGDIAEGYSVSREKKESFPLTVTSAQKNPTAFYLCASSIGQSSSYEQYFGPGTRLTVT.

This rearrangement joins TRBV2 to TRBJ2-5, with 7 positions matching TRBD2. Germline trimming cut 6 bases from V and 7 bases from J; bases unmatched to any gene: 11. The germline CDR1 and CDR2 sequences are SNHLY and FYNNEI. This CDR3 has 14 residues. CDR3 residues: CASRASPGGGTQYF. The CDR3 DNA reads as TGTGCCAGCAGAGCCTCACCGGGGGGTGGGACCCAGTACTTC.

This clone showed up just once. The V call is TRBV19, the J call TRBJ2-3; 8 nucleotides align to TRBD1. Looked up from germline, CDR1 is LNHDA and CDR2 is SQIVND (reference sequence). This CDR3 has 15 residues. The junction had 8 bases not matched to a gene; V was cut back by 6 bases and J by 3 bases. DNA of the CDR3: TGTGCCAGTAGCCCCCGGACAGGGAGGACAGATACGCAGTATTTT. It yields the protein CASSPRTGRTDTQYF.